This paragraph covers one T cell receptor (beta chain) sequence. The antigen it binds to is not known. Base qualities are missing; no much larger clone stands one base away. This specimen belongs to a study of T-cell reconstitution after alpha-beta-depleted transplantation in children (TCRdb year 2016). For the study in its entirety: The study quantitatively tracked T-cell immune reconstitution after TCRalphabeta/CD19-depleted allogeneic hematopoietic cell transplantation in children using TCR repertoire profiling.

What the treatment or condition label conveys for this sample: allogeneic hematopoietic cell transplantation with graft depleted of TCRalphabeta T cells and CD19 B cells. Transplant recipients were children who received TCRalphabeta/CD19-depleted allogeneic hematopoietic cell grafts. On the study overall, not on this receptor specifically: The apparently early alphabetaT-cell count recovery about two months after transplant was reportedly dependent on only several hundred rapidly expanded clones derived from non-depleted graft cells. The high TCRbeta diversity at day 60 in some patients was ascribed to recipient T cells and intrathymic progenitors that had survived conditioning. Hyperexpanded clone frequencies declined over subsequent months; after one year, T-cell counts and TCRbeta diversity were mostly attributed to newly produced T cells.

Library preparation used PCR. The reads were generated on an Illumina HiSeq 2500. TCR libraries were prepared with molecular barcoding, using unique molecular identifiers to normalize TCRbeta repertoire quantification. TCRdb trimmed public reads at Q25 via fastp, called clones via MiXCR and kept in-frame beta chains. Rows are combined by CDR3 protein, so each entry shows the most common genes and DNA. This sample holds hundreds of thousands of distinct CDR3 sequences; around 16% were observed only once. The top ten hold under 30% of the sample. V is cut back by 6 bases and J by 7 bases, with 7 bases in the junction unmatched. The germline V gene specifies ENHRY as CDR1 and SYGVKD as CDR2. From cysteine to phenylalanine, the CDR3 is 15 amino acids long. CDR3 DNA is the only sequence kept; it has 45 bases, read in frame from the first base.

The TCR was taken from a boy under three years old who had a stem cell transplant for Wiskott-Aldrich syndrome, so the T cells may come from the graft donor. The V and J segments used are TRBV10-3 and TRBJ2-1, with TRBD2 identical over 12 junction bases. This sample comprised PBMCs, mostly from graft donor cells, obtained 360 days after TCRalphabeta/CD19-depleted stem cell transplant. The DNA reads as follows: TGTGCCATCAGCTCGACTAGCGGGAGAGGTAATGAGCAGTTCTTC. It is translated as CAISSTSGRGNEQFF.